This T cell receptor beta chain was sequenced in a study of cytomegalovirus exposure and HLA in healthy donors (dated by TCRdb to the late 2010s). About the full investigation: According to an earlier analysis of 550 to 750 of the donors, about 190 million T cells yielded 90 million to 130 million unique TCR beta sequences and roughly 280 Gb of sequence data. To predict cytomegalovirus infection status, the study brought together high-throughput TCR immunosequencing, statistical association of individual TCRs with disease status, and machine learning. A handful of DR-DQ haplotypes were handled as single units for association and clustering because linkage in the cohort was strong. Every discovery cohort repertoire had been produced on one sequencing platform. Class I and class II HLA loci were covered by the typing at four-digit resolution. Among 300 to 500 genotyped donors of the cohort, an average of approximately 200,000 unique TCR beta nucleotide sequences was sequenced per donor, of which approximately 18% were non-productive. The study aimed to test whether signatures of past pathogen exposure could be identified by cataloging public T cell receptors. A later analysis re-examined previously published TCR beta repertoires from hundreds of donors and added high-resolution HLA genotyping to investigate patterns of TCR occurrence. Rather than drawing on any new phenotypic data, the later analysis identified candidate immune exposures from TCR beta sequences and the way those sequences occurred across donors. Of the approximately 400 genotyped donors, over 70% fell in the genetic ancestry cluster associated with self-reported Caucasian donors. A separate validation cohort of some 130 different subjects was used in addition to the approximately 670-subject first cohort. Alongside the repertoire data, information on donor age, sex, ethnicity and CMV serostatus was compiled. An earlier analysis of several hundred of the donors applied high-throughput TCR beta sequencing to assess whether each TCR beta V gene segment acted as functional or pseudogenic. The number of typed donors differed by locus: about 620-640 for A, B, C, DRB1 and DQB1; 522 for DQA1; 600 to 610 for DPA1; and roughly 450 for DPB1. In a later genetic analysis, genome-wide SNP genotypes for about 65% of the roughly 670 donors were used, and that subset was treated as a discovery cohort. The study profiled the T cell repertoires of 500 to 800 subjects by immunosequencing and related them to cytomegalovirus serostatus. An early release that covered about 600 HLA-typed donors contained approximately 300 gigabases of sequencing data and tens of millions of unique TCR sequences. Results and caveats for the whole study, not just this receptor: According to a later analysis, parvovirus B19, influenza, CMV and Epstein-Barr virus appeared linked to several top co-occurrence clusters. A later analysis associated about 17,000 TCR beta sequences with specific HLA alleles at a false discovery rate of 0.05. The only immune exposure information available for the cohort was CMV serostatus. Because the 87-base-pair reads could not distinguish some IMGT-functional V segments, including TRBV6-2 and TRBV6-3, those segments were excluded. The presence/absence analyses assumed that sequencing depth was roughly uniform across donors, and that assumption may not be true. Broadly in line with IMGT annotations, most TCR beta V segments showed up in productive rearrangements about 87% or about 30% of the time in an earlier analysis of around 600 of the donors. Most CMV-associated TCR beta chains appeared to be HLA-restricted in a later analysis, and the HLA associations seemed to be driven largely by CMV exposure. In a later analysis, HLA-associated TCR beta chains were found to be more clonally expanded and to have lower generation probabilities than equally common non-associated chains. Linkage disequilibrium might explain the correlated functional status among segregating V segments, but an unknown experimental factor could not be excluded. The earlier analysis of about 600 of the donors excluded around 17 rarely observed V segments, including chromosome 9 orphons, because counts were too low. The classifier was reported to diagnose cytomegalovirus status with high specificity and sensitivity in both the original cohort and the validation cohort. A total of 150 to 200 TCR beta chains were listed by the study as associated with cytomegalovirus. A later genetic analysis reported fewer N-insertions in productive TCRs among donors in an Asian-associated ancestry cluster than the roughly 700-donor mean. Because HLA typing was unavailable for some donors at each locus, only the typed subset was used in association tests. V-gene and J-gene trimming of TCR beta chains was associated with a missense DCLRE1C variant in a later genetic analysis, and the association was replicated in an independent cohort. When HLA alleles, especially DR and DQ, strongly co-occurred, TCR associations were difficult to assign to individual alleles. In vitro tests confirmed that a few of the cytomegalovirus-associated TCR beta chains recognize cytomegalovirus antigens. Across donors, most TCR sequences were observed very rarely, whereas some public TCRs were present in many individuals. A cluster of highly shared sequence variants was judged likely to be a technical artifact of the sequencing pipeline. A later analysis found that TCR association rates varied across HLA loci, with DRB1 alleles showing the most associated TCRs and HLA-C alleles the fewest. A further reported finding was that TCR beta sequences accurately predicted the HLA-A and HLA-B alleles for most subjects in the first cohort. It was suggested by the authors that the approach could potentially be generalized to other disease states and immunological phenotypes. This cohort had only TCR beta chains sequenced, and the lack of alpha or paired-chain data limited which features could be detected.

The CDR1 and CDR2 encoded by the germline V gene (reference sequence) are SEHNR and FQNEAQ. The CDR3 numbers 15 residues from cysteine through phenylalanine. The DNA shown is the 45-base CDR3, in frame from base 1. Comments on this clone: No cognate antigen has been identified for it. An end of the junction differs from the germline gene, which may be a read error.

The cohort was made up of 650 to 700 healthy bone marrow donors. All cohort members were sampled while nominally healthy, although unrecorded immune exposures were likely present. The donor was CMV seropositive and was included in the group of 250 to 300 seropositive cohort members. A peripheral blood sample was provided by each donor, and peripheral blood mononuclear cells were used for TCR beta sequencing. The Qiagen DNeasy Blood Extraction Kit was used to extract genomic DNA from the blood cell samples. The library came from the immunoSEQ multiplex PCR assay. For the multiplex PCR, a mixture combining 60 forward primers for TCR Vbeta segments and 13 reverse primers for TCR Jbeta segments was used. The CDR3 region of rearranged TCR beta genes was amplified from genomic DNA by a multiplex PCR assay. On the Illumina HiSeq System, the amplified TCR beta libraries were sequenced as 87-base-pair reads. In the original analysis: In a later analysis, 70 million to 95 million unique TCR beta chains were counted across the approximately 640 repertoires, and around 10 million of these chains were shared by at least two donors. Raw reads were error-corrected and collapsed into unique sequences with a nearest-neighbor algorithm that merged closely related sequences to remove PCR and sequencing errors. Alignment of CDR3 sequences to IMGT reference sequences was used to assign V, D and J gene segments. For a sequence to be retained, a match of at least six nucleotides to both a V gene segment and a J gene segment was required. A rearrangement was called productive if the CDR3 had no stop codons and remained in frame with V and J, and every other rearrangement was called non-productive. Following IMGT convention, CDR3 was defined as the stretch from the second conserved V-encoded cysteine to the conserved J-encoded phenylalanine. Sequences without an unambiguous match to a single V gene segment were excluded from the earlier analysis of a few hundred of the donors. In an earlier analysis of some 590 of the donors, a V segment was called functional when productive rearrangements were above 56.7%, and segregating when the standard deviation between donors exceeded 5%. To diagnose cytomegalovirus status from the catalog of TCR beta chain sequences, a statistical classification framework was built. In a later analysis, V and J genes were assigned by comparing TCR nucleotide sequences against IMGT/GENE-DB human TR gene sequences. In a later analysis, CDR3 sequences and most-parsimonious VDJ recombination scenarios were assigned using the TCRdist pipeline. In a later analysis, each TCR beta chain was defined by its CDR3 amino acid sequence together with its V-gene family, and reads without a unique V-gene family were excluded. A later analysis removed 592 highly shared, low-generation-probability nucleotide sequences to deal with suspected cross-contamination and a sequencing artifact. A later analysis calculated a clonal expansion index for each public chain from normalized within-repertoire ranks of inferred template counts. In a later analysis, generation probabilities were computed using a VDJ recombination model fitted to out-of-frame rearrangements, and the results were checked against IGoR. A later analysis scored TCR-TCR, TCR-HLA and TCR-CMV co-occurrence with hypergeometric tests, applying a repertoire-size bias correction to TCR pairs. In a later analysis, false discovery rates were estimated by permuting HLA or CMV assignments 20 times. In a later analysis, co-occurring TCRs were grouped using DBSCAN, and TCRdist sequence similarity was added for clustering within HLA-allele-positive subsets. Repertoires with fewer than 30,000 or more than 120,000 public chains, plus five repertoires with anomalous nucleotide sharing, were excluded from co-occurrence clustering. In TCRdb, the immuneACCESS table is reduced to in-frame sequences with V and J assigned. These tables do not hold every clone; where another copy was compared, an unresolved V gene accounts for under half, and the others remain unexplained. V, J and clone size were drawn from that table, and D and trimming were deduced from the DNA. Within this sample are around 160,000 clones, with roughly 80% of them counted one time only. Together, the top ten hold 10% to 15% of the sample.

The receptor was isolated from a man in his forties or fifties in good health and CMV-seropositive. Sequenced: PBMCs. The receptor chain draws on TRBV7-9 and TRBJ2-7; TRBD2 could be the D gene, as 6 bases match. The sequenced DNA is TGTTCCAGCAGCAACTTCCCGGGGGTACTCCACGAGCAGTACTTC. Its coded protein is CSSSNFPGVLHEQYF.